This T cell receptor (beta chain) was captured by sequencing in a study of T cells in Graves' hyperthyroidism and ophthalmopathy. This clonotype was detected a few times. Authors of the study amplified TCR beta CDR3 regions from RNA transcripts. With the HTBI primer set, the TCR CDR3 went through a first round of RT-PCR. TCRdb re-called the multiplex PCR reads with MiXCR, one entry per CDR3 protein. The profile shows approximately 600,000 distinct CDR3 sequences, roughly 17% of them singletons. The germline V gene has CDR1 SGHVS and CDR2 FQNEAQ. The CDR3 extends over 14 amino acids. With V trimmed by 5 bases and J by 8 bases, 9 bases remained unmatched.

This clonotype originated in a young woman with Graves' hyperthyroidism. This chain links TRBV7-8 with TRBJ1-2, with TRBD1 identical over 9 bases. Sequenced sample: blood. CDR3 sequence: CASSLRDRAFGYTF. CDR3 in DNA: TGTGCCAGCAGCCTACGGGACAGGGCTTTCGGCTACACCTTC. The variable domain in full, with the rest retrieved from reference TRBV7-8 and TRBJ1-2, is GAGVSQSPRYKVAKRGQDVALRCDPISGHVSLFWYQQALGQGPEFLTYFQNEAQLDKSGLPSDRFFAERPEGSVSTLKIQRTQQEDSAVYLCASSLRDRAFGYTFGSGTRLTVV.